This TCR beta chain was found in a study of graft-versus-host responses after intestinal transplantation. V lost 2 bases, J lost 5 bases, and 10 bases lay in between. Germline CDR1 reads SGHRS; CDR2 reads YFSETQ. This CDR3 region has 13 residues. Turning to this clone: As yet, its antigen is unknown.

Whole-study results and caveats: Allograft clonal ratios (graft-versus-host to host-versus-graft) were high in patients who had graft-donor T cell macrochimerism.

The repertoire was sequenced with immunoSEQ multiplex PCR; TCRdb's copy has only in-frame clones and lacks some. Of 15,000 to 20,000 clones in the sample, 82% were seen once. The source is a human patient who received an intestinal transplant, so some T cells may come from the graft donor. The sample was PBMCs, taken 14 days after transplant. V and J are TRBV5-1 and TRBJ1-1; no reliable D call. The CDR3 sequence: CASSLEEITEAFF. Here the CDR3 DNA reads TGCGCCAGCAGCTTAGAGGAGATAACTGAAGCTTTCTTT.